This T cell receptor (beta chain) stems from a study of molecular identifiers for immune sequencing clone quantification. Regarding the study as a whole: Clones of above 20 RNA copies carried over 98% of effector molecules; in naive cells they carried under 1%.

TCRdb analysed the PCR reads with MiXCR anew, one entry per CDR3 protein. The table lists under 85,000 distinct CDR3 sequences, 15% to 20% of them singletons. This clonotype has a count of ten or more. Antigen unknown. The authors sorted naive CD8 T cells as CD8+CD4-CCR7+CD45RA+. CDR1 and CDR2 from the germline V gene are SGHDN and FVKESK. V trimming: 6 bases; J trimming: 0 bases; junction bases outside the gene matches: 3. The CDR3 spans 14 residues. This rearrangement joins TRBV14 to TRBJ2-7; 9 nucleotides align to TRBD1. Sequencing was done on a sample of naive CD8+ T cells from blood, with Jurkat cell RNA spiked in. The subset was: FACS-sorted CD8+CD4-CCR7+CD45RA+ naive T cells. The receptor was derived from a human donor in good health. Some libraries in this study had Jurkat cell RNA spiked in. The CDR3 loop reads CASRETGGSYEQYF. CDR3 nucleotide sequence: TGTGCCAGCAGGGAGACAGGGGGCTCCTACGAGCAGTACTTC.